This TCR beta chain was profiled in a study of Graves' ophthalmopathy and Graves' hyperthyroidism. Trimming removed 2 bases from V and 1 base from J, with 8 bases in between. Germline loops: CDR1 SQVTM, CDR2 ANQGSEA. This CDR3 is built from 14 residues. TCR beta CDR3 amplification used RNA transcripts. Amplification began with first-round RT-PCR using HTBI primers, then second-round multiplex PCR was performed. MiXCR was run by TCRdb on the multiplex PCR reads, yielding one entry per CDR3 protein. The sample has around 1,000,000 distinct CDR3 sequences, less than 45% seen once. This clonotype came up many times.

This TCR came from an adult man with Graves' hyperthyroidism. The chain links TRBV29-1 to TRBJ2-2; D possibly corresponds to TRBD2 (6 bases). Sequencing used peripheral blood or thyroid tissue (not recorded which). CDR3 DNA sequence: TGCAGCGTTGAACGGCGGGAGAACACCGGGGAGCTGTTTTTT. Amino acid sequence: CSVERRENTGELFF.